The present T cell receptor beta chain was sequenced within a study of T cell clones after liver transplantation. Study overall: Graft-donor-reactive sequences were compared with third-party-reactive TCRbeta sequences from pre-transplant mixed lymphocyte reactions.

This table comes from immunoSEQ multiplex PCR, and its TCRdb copy is limited to in-frame clones, with some not included. This repertoire shows around 51,000 clones, around 85% found once; its top ten account for around an eighth. Germline V lookup: CDR1 MNHEY, CDR2 SMNVEV (reference sequence). This CDR3 has 12 amino acids. V shed 5 bases and J 11 bases; nucleotides not matched to a gene: 6. V gene TRBV27 combines with J gene TRBJ2-4; the match to TRBD1 covers 7 bases. Specimen: CD8+ T cells from blood, collected 12 months after liver transplant. This sequence originates from a human patient who received a liver transplant. Some T cells could come from the graft donor. CDR3 region: CASSADRVLQYF. The CDR3 DNA reads as TGTGCCAGCAGTGCCGACAGGGTCCTTCAGTACTTC.